One sample yielded the 22 T cell receptor beta chains listed below, sequenced in a study of beta chain features in type 1 diabetes. Sequenced material consisted of expressed TCRB transcripts (all of the isolated RNA was reverse transcribed). Clones were sequenced by immunoSEQ multiplex PCR, and TCRdb holds only the in-frame ones, with some missing. The sample includes 400,000 to 450,000 clones, about 14% seen only once; the top ten take roughly 0.036%. Sequencing used naive CD4+ T cells from blood. The receptors stem from a man aged 25 to 40 in good health.

The rearrangement uses TRBV2 and TRBJ1-2; D gene unclear. CDR1 and CDR2 (germline): SNHLY, FYNNEI. Deletions cut 8 bases from V and 5 bases from J, with 12 bases between. There are 12 residues in the CDR3. The CDR3 bases are TGTGCCAGCTTGGGAGGCCTTTATGGCTACACCTTC. Its protein is CASLGGLYGYTF. The variable domain in full, with the rest retrieved from reference TRBV2 and TRBJ1-2, is EPEVTQTPSHQVTQMGQEVILRCVPISNHLYFYWYRQILGQKVEFLVSFYNNEISEKSEIFDDQFSVERPDGSNFTLKIRSTKLEDSAMYFCASLGGLYGYTFGSGTRLTVV.

This clone was detected only a few times. The chain recombines TRBV4-3 with TRBJ2-1; 10 bases match TRBD2. The CDR3 spans 17 residues. Germline V gene sequence: CDR1 LGHNA, CDR2 YSLEER. V lost 0 bases and J lost 6; bases outside the gene matches: 8. Written as DNA, the CDR3 is TGCGCCAGCAGCCAAGAACTAACTAGCGGGGTAATCAATGAGCAGTTCTTC. It codes for CASSQELTSGVINEQFF.

This clone was seen only a few times. The rearrangement links TRBV28 to TRBJ2-7, with 9 positions matching TRBD1. The CDR3 spans 15 residues. Germline-derived CDR1 and CDR2 are MDHEN and SYDVKM. V was clipped by 5 bases and J by 7 bases; unmatched bases: 12. The CDR3 loop is CASSAGDRDWGEQYV. CDR3 in DNA: TGTGCCAGCAGTGCAGGGGACAGGGACTGGGGAGAGCAGTACGTC.

This clone was observed a handful of times. The genes are TRBV5-4 and TRBJ2-3; 8 bases map to TRBD2. The CDR3 runs 18 residues. V dropped 4 bases and J dropped 1; count of bases not matched to a gene: 14. Germline assignment: CDR1 SGHNT and CDR2 YYREEE (reference sequence). DNA for the CDR3: TGTGCCAGCAGCGGCAAATCGGCGGGGGGACGGGGCACAGATACGCAGTATTTT. Amino acid sequence: CASSGKSAGGRGTDTQYF. The variable domain in full, with the rest retrieved from reference TRBV5-4 and TRBJ2-3, is ETGVTQSPTHLIKTRGQQVTLRCSSQSGHNTVSWYQQALGQGPQFIFQYYREEENGRGNFPPRFSGLQFPNYSSELNVNALELDDSALYLCASSGKSAGGRGTDTQYFGPGTRLTVL.

The chain uses TRBV2 and TRBJ2-3; TRBD1 matches at 8 bases. This CDR3 has 14 residues. Losses at the gene ends were 3 bases for V and 11 bases for J; bases not matched to a gene: 10. Germline V gene data show CDR1 as SNHLY and CDR2 as FYNNEI. The CDR3 DNA is TGTGCCAGCAGTGAGCGGACAGGGAGTTTGGGGCAGTATTTT. Residues: CASSERTGSLGQYF.

This clone showed up just a few times. The V call is TRBV11-2, the J call TRBJ2-7; the D gene is possibly TRBD1 (7 bases). Trimming shortened V by 3 bases and J by 7 bases, and 16 bases separated the two germline ends. Germline values: CDR1 SGHAT, CDR2 FQNNGV. The CDR3 is 14 amino acids. The CDR3 DNA sequence: TGTGCCAGCAGCTTTCGCAGGGGGGATGGGGAGCAGTACTTC. This gives the protein CASSFRRGDGEQYF. Based on the CDR3 plus reference TRBV11-2 and TRBJ2-7, the full variable domain is EAGVAQSPRYKIIEKRQSVAFWCNPISGHATLYWYQQILGQGPKLLIQFQNNGVVDDSQLPKDRFSAERLKGVDSTLKIQPAKLEDSAVYLCASSFRRGDGEQYFGPGTRLTVT.

The gene calls are TRBV18 and TRBJ1-2, with 7 bases lining up with TRBD1. V shed 1 base and J 7 bases; nucleotides not matched to a gene: 6. This CDR3 is built from 14 residues. Germline V gives CDR1 KGHSH, CDR2 LQKENI. CDR3 sequence: CASSPLRQGVGYTF. The CDR3 region has the DNA TGTGCCAGCTCACCACTGAGACAGGGTGTTGGCTACACCTTC.

The sample holds one count of this clone. The chain couples TRBV6-6 to TRBJ2-7, with 8 bases matching TRBD1. The CDR3 covers 16 residues. Germline V gene sequence: CDR1 MNHNY, CDR2 SVGAGI (reference sequence). V lost 6 bases and J lost 6; bases outside the gene matches: 16. The CDR3 bases are TGTGCCAGCAGCACCACGGACAGGGCATACTCAGGCGAGCAGTACGTC. It encodes CASSTTDRAYSGEQYV.

The chain joins TRBV2 to TRBJ2-7; D gene ambiguous. Germline CDR1 and CDR2: SNHLY and FYNNEI. V was pared by 5 bases and J by 2 bases, with 10 bases between. The CDR3 covers 13 residues. The CDR3 region is CASSNPGTYEQYF. The CDR3 DNA reads as TGTGCCAGCAGTAATCCCGGAACCTACGAGCAGTACTTC.

The rearrangement uses TRBV9 and TRBJ2-2; TRBD2 aligns across 7 bases. Germline assignment: CDR1 SGDLS and CDR2 YYNGEE. With 0 bases clipped from V and 6 bases from J, the junction kept 5 bases outside the gene matches. The CDR3 runs to 15 residues. CDR3 DNA sequence: TGTGCCAGCAGCGTAGCTGGGGGGGTCGCCGGGGAGCTGTTTTTT. Amino acid sequence: CASSVAGGVAGELFF. The variable domain in full, completed from reference TRBV9 and TRBJ2-2, reads DSGVTQTPKHLITATGQRVTLRCSPRSGDLSVYWYQQSLDQGLQFLIQYYNGEERAKGNILERFSAQQFPDLHSELNLSSLELGDSALYFCASSVAGGVAGELFFGEGSRLTVL.

V gene TRBV6-1 combines with J gene TRBJ1-5; D is undetermined. The length of the CDR3 is 12 residues. The V gene lost 8 bases and the J gene lost 9 bases, with 14 bases spanning the gap. Germline values: CDR1 MNHNS, CDR2 SASEGT. CDR3 in DNA: TGTGCCAGCCACCGACACGGTCTGCCCCAGCATTTT. This sequence encodes CASHRHGLPQHF.

The chain carries TRBV4-3 and TRBJ2-7; either TRBD1 or TRBD2 may fit D (6 bases each). V was cut by 0 bases and J by 5 bases, with 11 bases left in between. Germline loops: CDR1 LGHNA, CDR2 YSLEER. The CDR3 runs to 14 residues. The CDR3 sequence is CASSQDLRGDEQYF. The CDR3 coding sequence is TGCGCCAGCAGCCAAGATTTGAGGGGGGACGAGCAGTACTTC.

Comments on this clone: The same CDR3 can be traced to other DNA sequences in this sample. The CDR3 DNA reads TGTGCCAGCAGCTCCGGGACAGCTTATGGCTACACCTTC. Translating gives CASSSGTAYGYTF. The chain carries TRBV7-2 and TRBJ1-2, with TRBD1 matching over 7 bases. CDR1 is SGHTA and CDR2 is FQGNSA in the germline V gene. V shed 4 bases and J 5 bases; nucleotides not matched to a gene: 4. There are 13 residues in the CDR3.

This sequence joins TRBV7-2 and TRBJ1-1, with unresolved D. The germline V gene encodes CDR1 SGHTA and CDR2 FQGNSA. The CDR3 extends over 12 amino acids. Deletions cut 5 bases from V and 1 base from J, with 5 bases between. The CDR3 loop reads CASSTGNTEAFF. CDR3 bases: TGTGCCAGCAGCACTGGGAACACTGAAGCTTTCTTT. The whole variable domain, filled in from reference TRBV7-2 and TRBJ1-1, reads GAGVSQSPSNKVTEKGKDVELRCDPISGHTALYWYRQSLGQGLEFLIYFQGNSAPDKSGLPSDRFSAERTGGSVSTLTIQRTQQEDSAVYLCASSTGNTEAFFGQGTRLTVV.

The J gene is TRBJ2-3, the V gene TRBV27, with 10 positions matching TRBD2. CDR3 size: 17 residues. The ends lost 4 bases at V and 4 bases at J; junction bases unmatched: 11. From germline, CDR1 is MNHEY and CDR2 SMNVEV (reference sequence). For the CDR3, the DNA is TGTGCCAGCAGTTCCCCCAAACTAGCGGGGCTTTCAGATACGCAGTATTTT. Translating gives CASSSPKLAGLSDTQYF.

The chain has TRBV5-1 and TRBJ2-1, with 12 bases aligning to TRBD2. Germline CDR1 SGHRS, CDR2 YFSETQ. V was clipped by 8 bases and J by 1 base; unmatched bases: 4. The CDR3 totals 15 residues. The DNA for the CDR3 is TGCGCCAGTACCCTAGCGGGAGGGTCCTACAATGAGCAGTTCTTC. Residues: CASTLAGGSYNEQFF.

The V call is TRBV4-1, the J call TRBJ1-5; D remains unclear. Looked up from germline, CDR1 is MGHRA and CDR2 is YSYEKL. The CDR3 extends over 14 amino acids. V shed 2 bases and J shed 2 bases, with 7 bases lying between them. CDR3: CASSQFWGNQPQHF. DNA of the CDR3: TGCGCCAGCAGCCAATTTTGGGGCAATCAGCCCCAGCATTTT.

This chain uses TRBV5-1 with TRBJ2-2; D is uncertain. This CDR3 spans 15 amino acids. CDR1 SGHRS and CDR2 YFSETQ come from the germline V gene. V was clipped by 1 base and J by 4 bases, with 11 bases between them. The CDR3 here is CASSLQAMGTGELFF. In nucleotides, the CDR3 is TGCGCCAGCAGCTTGCAAGCCATGGGCACCGGGGAGCTGTTTTTT.

A remark on this clone: This clone may be a read error of a much larger clone one base away. The V and J genes are TRBV28 and TRBJ2-5; D gene uncertain. This CDR3 is 11 amino acids long. Trimming left V 6 bases short and J 3 bases short, with 5 bases between. Germline CDR1 MDHEN, CDR2 SYDVKM. CDR3 coding DNA: TGTGCCAGCAGCGACGAAGAGACCCAGTACTTC. Translation gives CASSDEETQYF.

This clone was found a few times. Other DNA sequences in this sample translate to the same CDR3. The rearrangement joins TRBV15 to TRBJ2-1; D is uncertain. Between the trimmed V and J ends, which lost 0 bases and 9 bases, there was a span of 6 bases. The germline V gene has CDR1 LNHNV and CDR2 YYDKDF (reference sequence). The CDR3 contains 12 residues. The CDR3 loop reads CATSRDIGEQFF. The CDR3 nucleotides read TGTGCCACCAGCAGAGATATCGGTGAGCAGTTCTTC.

There are a few counts of this clone. V and J are TRBV18 and TRBJ2-5; D is uncertain. Trimming left V 3 bases short and J 4 bases short, with 15 bases between. Germline assignment: CDR1 KGHSH and CDR2 LQKENI. The CDR3 runs to 15 residues. CDR3 residues: CASSPPVPWVETQYF. The CDR3 region has the DNA TGTGCCAGCTCACCTCCGGTTCCCTGGGTAGAGACCCAGTACTTC.

This clone has a handful of counts. The V call is TRBV7-2, the J call TRBJ2-3; 11 nucleotides line up with TRBD2. The V gene's germline CDR1 is SGHTA and CDR2 FQGNSA. J gave up 3 bases and V 6 bases, and 5 bases lay outside the gene matches. The CDR3 has 15 amino acids. CDR3 in DNA: TGTGCCAGCAGATTCACTAGCGGGAGAACAGATACGCAGTATTTT. It yields the protein CASRFTSGRTDTQYF.